This T cell receptor beta chain stems from a study of blood T cell repertoires in COVID-19. At the level of the study: The United States, Italy and Spain supplied acute and convalescent COVID-19 samples.

Grouping used clinical history reported by participants in a survey and questionnaire. Recovery meant two consecutive negative NP/OP PCR tests, professional clearance, or resolved symptoms. The authors' processing: Counts of nucleated cells, estimated from reference gene primer amplification, were obtained. The repertoire was sequenced with immunoSEQ multiplex PCR; TCRdb's copy has only in-frame clones and lacks some. V, J and clone size reflect that table, while D and trimming were determined from the DNA. Of about 160,000 clones listed, over 75% were seen once; the top ten hold 6.6%. V lost 5 bases and J lost 8, with 15 bases in between. Germline V lookup: CDR1 MGHDK, CDR2 SYGVNS. The CDR3 covers 13 residues.

Sequenced input: PBMCs or T cells enriched from blood (not recorded which). The rearrangement joins TRBV25-1 to TRBJ1-2; D is perhaps TRBD1 (6 bases). This sequence was found in a woman aged 45-60 years who had recovered from COVID-19. The DNA of the CDR3 is TGTGCCAGCAGTCCAGAGGGGGAACGCGGCTACACCTTC. Its translation is CASSPEGERGYTF.